The T cell receptor beta chain under discussion was sequenced for a study of blood T cell repertoires in COVID-19. Study-level background: Donors in the United States, Italy and Spain gave samples during acute or convalescent COVID-19. Nucleic acid was either cDNA or gDNA, and it came from T cells, B-cell-depleted T cells, or PBMCs.

V was cut by 0 bases and J by 4 bases, with 4 bases left in between. CDR1 and CDR2 (germline): PRHDT, FYEKMQ (reference sequence). The CDR3 runs 13 residues. Sequencing used immunoSEQ multiplex PCR; TCRdb keeps in-frame clones, though not all of them. The profile shows around 150,000 clones, about 80% of them singletons. The rearrangement links TRBV13 to TRBJ2-1; D is undetermined. The sequenced sample consisted of peripheral blood. The receptor was derived from a woman older than 75 with acute or convalescent COVID-19. The CDR3 nucleotides are TGTGCCAGCAGCTTAGGTCAGTACAATGAGCAGTTCTTC. This gives the protein CASSLGQYNEQFF.